This T cell receptor beta chain comes out of a study of T-cell memory formation after mild COVID-19. This clonotype has just a few counts. The target antigen is unknown. Study observations and caveats: Most CD4+ clones that shrank were in CM and EM, while CD8+ ones turned up in EMRA.

Each CDR3 protein is one row after TCRdb ran MiXCR on the 5' RACE reads. The sample lists about 130,000 distinct CDR3 sequences; under 30% were seen once. Germline CDR1 reads SGHTA; CDR2 reads FQGTGA. This CDR3 contains 13 residues. V dropped 4 bases and J dropped 6; count of bases not matched to a gene: 5. The source of this sequence is an adult woman who had mild COVID-19 (a few samples of this study predate the infection). Cell type and time point are not known. Sequenced sample: PBMCs or a T cell subset sorted from them (not recorded which). V and J are TRBV7-3 and TRBJ1-2, with 7 bases aligning to TRBD1. CDR3 sequence reads: CASSSTGVDGYTF. DNA of the CDR3: TGTGCCAGCAGCTCCACAGGGGTGGATGGCTACACCTTC.